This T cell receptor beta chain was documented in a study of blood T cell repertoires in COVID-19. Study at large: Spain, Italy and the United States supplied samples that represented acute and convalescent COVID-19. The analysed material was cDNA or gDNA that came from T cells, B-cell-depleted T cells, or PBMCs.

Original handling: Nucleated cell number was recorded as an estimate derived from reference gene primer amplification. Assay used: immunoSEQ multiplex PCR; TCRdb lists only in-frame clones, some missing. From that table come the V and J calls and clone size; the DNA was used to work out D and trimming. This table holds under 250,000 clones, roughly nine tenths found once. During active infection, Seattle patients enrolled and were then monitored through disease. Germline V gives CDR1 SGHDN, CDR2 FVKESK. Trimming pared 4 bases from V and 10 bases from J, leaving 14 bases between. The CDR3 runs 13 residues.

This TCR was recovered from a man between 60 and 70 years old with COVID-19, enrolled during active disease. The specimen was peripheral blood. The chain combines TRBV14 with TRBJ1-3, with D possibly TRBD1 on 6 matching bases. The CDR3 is CASSPRGHGTIYF. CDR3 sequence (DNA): TGTGCCAGCAGCCCCCGGGGACATGGTACCATATATTTT. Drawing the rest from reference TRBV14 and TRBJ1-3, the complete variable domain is EAGVTQFPSHSVIEKGQTVTLRCDPISGHDNLYWYRRVMGKEIKFLLHFVKESKQDESGMPNNRFLAERTGGTYSTLKVQPAELEDSGVYFCASSPRGHGTIYFGEGSWLTVV.